This entry lists 8 T cell receptor beta chains sequenced from one sample in a study of blood T cell repertoires in COVID-19. Generated by immunoSEQ multiplex PCR, the TCRdb table keeps only in-frame clones and is missing some. This table holds some 150,000 clones, 85% found once. Sequenced sample: peripheral blood. These receptor sequences come from a man between 40 and 49 years old with acute or convalescent COVID-19.

The J gene is TRBJ1-6, the V gene TRBV11-2; 8 bases match TRBD1. The CDR3 length is 14 residues. Trimming removed 5 bases from V and 8 bases from J; junction bases left unmatched: 5. CDR1 and CDR2 from the germline V gene are SGHAT and FQNNGV. Here the CDR3 DNA reads TGTGCCAGCAGCGCCAAGACAGGGGATTCACCCCTCCACTTT. It is translated as CASSAKTGDSPLHF.

J is TRBJ1-4 and V is TRBV6-5; D gene unclear. CDR1 is MNHEY, CDR2 SVGAGI, per germline. CDR3 length: 14 amino acids. The V end was cut by 6 bases, the J end by 3 bases, with 11 bases between. The CDR3 bases are TGTGCCAGCAGGGAGAGTATACCTAATGAAAAACTGTTTTTT. This sequence encodes CASRESIPNEKLFF.

This chain joins TRBV12-3 or TRBV12-4 and TRBJ1-5; D remains unclear. Trimming left V 6 bases short and J 7 bases short, with 13 bases between. The CDR3 loop spans 13 amino acids. CDR3 region: CASSLGGEQPQHF. The CDR3 DNA reads TGTGCCAGCAGCCTAGGCGGGGAACAGCCCCAGCATTTT.

V and J are TRBV4-1 and TRBJ2-7; 12 nucleotides match TRBD1. CDR1 is MGHRA, CDR2 YSYEKL, per germline. With V trimmed by 1 base and J by 7 bases, 5 bases remained unmatched. This CDR3 contains 15 residues. The CDR3 DNA follows: TGCGCCAGCAGCCAAGGGGGACAGGGGGCGAGGGAGCAGTACTTC. Protein sequence: CASSQGGQGAREQYF.

The V and J genes are TRBV11-2 and TRBJ1-1, with D possibly being TRBD1 (5 bases). This CDR3 has 16 residues. V was cut by 6 bases and J by 0 bases, with 17 bases left in between. Germline V lookup: CDR1 SGHAT, CDR2 FQNNGV. CDR3 sequence (DNA): TGTGCCAGCAGAAGAACTGGGACTGTCATGAACACTGAAGCTTTCTTT. The encoded protein is CASRRTGTVMNTEAFF.

The chain employs TRBV7-6 and TRBJ2-1; D remains unclear. The CDR3 sequence is 19 residues long. Trimming removed 1 base at V and 0 bases at J, with 19 bases between. Germline CDR1 and CDR2: SGHVS and FNYEAQ. CDR3 in DNA: TGTGCCAGCAGCTTAGAAGGAGCCTTGTTCCGGAGCTCCTACAATGAGCAGTTCTTC. This encodes CASSLEGALFRSSYNEQFF.

The chain has TRBV27 and TRBJ1-6; D call uncertain. The CDR3 loop spans 11 amino acids. The germline V gene encodes CDR1 MNHEY and CDR2 SMNVEV (reference sequence). Trimming shortened V by 5 bases and J by 16 bases, and 12 bases separated the two germline ends. This CDR3 reads CASSSFGPLHF. Here the CDR3 DNA reads TGTGCCAGCAGTAGTTTCGGTCCGCTCCACTTT.

The rearrangement uses TRBV12-3 or TRBV12-4 and TRBJ1-1; unclear D gene. The length of the CDR3 is 13 residues. V lost 5 bases to trimming and J lost 1 base, with 8 bases between them. The CDR3 reads CASSARGNTEAFF. The CDR3 DNA sequence: TGTGCCAGCAGTGCCCGGGGGAACACTGAAGCTTTCTTT.